These T cell receptor beta chains were read from a single sample in a study of OX40 agonist ivuxolimab in advanced cancers. Using immunoSEQ multiplex PCR, the repertoire was profiled, and TCRdb retains in-frame clones only, with some absent. This table holds some 16,000 clones, approximately 77% found once. The specimen was CD4+ or CD8+ T cells sorted from blood, collected in a trial of the OX40 agonist ivuxolimab. All receptors derive from an adult with an advanced solid tumor such as melanoma, head and neck, liver or kidney cancer. CDR3s include the opening cysteine and the closing phenylalanine or tryptophan. The order of the fields is D gene, V gene, clone size, J gene, CDR3 protein, CDR3 DNA. The D gene is left open where the match is weak. Part of the rows lack a size; the others show once, few, many or a class for expanded clones.

>-|TRBV6-5|-|TRBJ2-4
CASRPVGGRHIQYF
TGTGCCAGCAGGCCGGTGGGGGGTAGGCACATTCAGTACTTC
>-|TRBV7-6|few|TRBJ2-1
CASRGRDNVYNEQFF
TGTGCCAGCAGGGGGCGGGACAATGTATACAATGAGCAGTTCTTC
>-|TRBV7-2|-|TRBJ1-1
CASSLGRYRNTEAFF
TGTGCCAGCAGCCTAGGGCGGTACAGGAACACTGAAGCTTTCTTT
>-|TRBV6-5|-|TRBJ2-1
CASSYDPTYNEQFF
TGTGCCAGCAGTTATGATCCGACCTACAATGAGCAGTTCTTC
>-|TRBV7-8|-|TRBJ2-1
CASSLAPSEQFF
TGTGCCAGCAGCTTAGCCCCAAGTGAGCAGTTCTTC
>-|TRBV19|-|TRBJ1-5
CASSTLPGSPNQPQHF
TGTGCCAGTAGTACCCTTCCGGGGAGCCCCAATCAGCCCCAGCATTTT
>TRBD1|TRBV6-5|-|TRBJ1-2
CASSPDRVGGYTF
TGTGCCAGCAGTCCAGACAGGGTGGGTGGCTACACCTTC
>-|TRBV4-1|-|TRBJ2-5
CASSQGQLQETQYF
TGCGCCAGCAGCCAAGGGCAGTTACAAGAGACCCAGTACTTC
>-|TRBV27|medium-sized|TRBJ1-6
CASSQGWSSPLHF
TGTGCCAGCAGCCAGGGGTGGTCTTCACCCCTCCACTTT
>-|TRBV7-9|-|TRBJ1-1
CASSWTDRGEAFF
TGTGCCAGCAGCTGGACAGACCGGGGTGAAGCTTTCTTT
>-|TRBV11-2|few|TRBJ1-5
CASSLSFDSNQPQHF
TGTGCCAGCAGCTTATCATTCGATAGCAATCAGCCCCAGCATTTT
>-|TRBV6-5|once|TRBJ2-7
CASSFGTVSYEQYF
TGTGCCAGCAGTTTCGGGACCGTCTCCTACGAGCAGTACTTC
>TRBD1|TRBV5-1|-|TRBJ2-7
CASSLRDRVYEQYF
TGTGCCAGCAGCTTGAGGGACAGGGTCTACGAGCAGTACTTC
>-|TRBV4-1|-|TRBJ1-2
CASSQELGLSDYGYTF
TGCGCCAGCAGCCAAGAGTTGGGCCTTTCCGACTATGGCTACACCTTC
>-|TRBV2|-|TRBJ2-3
CASDSGGADTQYF
TGTGCCAGCGATTCTGGTGGAGCAGATACGCAGTATTTT
>TRBD1|TRBV6-6|few|TRBJ2-7
CASMGTGSYEQYF
TGTGCCAGCATGGGGACAGGGTCCTACGAGCAGTACTTC
>-|TRBV25-1|-|TRBJ1-4
CASSEEDEREKLFF
TGTGCCAGCAGTGAAGAGGACGAGAGGGAAAAACTGTTTTTT